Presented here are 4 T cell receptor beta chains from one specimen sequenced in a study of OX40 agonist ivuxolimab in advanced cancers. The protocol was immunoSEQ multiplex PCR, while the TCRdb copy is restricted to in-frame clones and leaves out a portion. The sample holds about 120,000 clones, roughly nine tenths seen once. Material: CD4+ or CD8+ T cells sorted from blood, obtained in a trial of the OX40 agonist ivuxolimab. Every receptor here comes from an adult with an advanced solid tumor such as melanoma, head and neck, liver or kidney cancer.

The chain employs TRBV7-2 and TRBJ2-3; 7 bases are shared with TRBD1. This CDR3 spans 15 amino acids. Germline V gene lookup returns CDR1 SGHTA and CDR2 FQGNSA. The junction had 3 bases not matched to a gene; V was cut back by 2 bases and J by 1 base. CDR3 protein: CASSLQGTGTDTQYF. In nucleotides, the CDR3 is TGTGCCAGCAGCTTACAGGGGACAGGCACAGATACGCAGTATTTT.

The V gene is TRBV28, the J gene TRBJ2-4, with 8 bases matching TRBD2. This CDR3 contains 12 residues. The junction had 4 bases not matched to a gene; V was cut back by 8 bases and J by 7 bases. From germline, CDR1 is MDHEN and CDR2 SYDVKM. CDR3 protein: CASLGLANIQYF. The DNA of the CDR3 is TGTGCCAGCCTTGGACTAGCCAACATTCAGTACTTC.

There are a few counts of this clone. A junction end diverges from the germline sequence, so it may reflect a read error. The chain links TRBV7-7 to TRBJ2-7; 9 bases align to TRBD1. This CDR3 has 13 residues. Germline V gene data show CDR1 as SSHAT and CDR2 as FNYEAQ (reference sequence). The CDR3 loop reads CASSSGTGSEQYF. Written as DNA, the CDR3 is TGTGCTAGCAGCTCCGGGACAGGGAGCGAGCAGTACTTC. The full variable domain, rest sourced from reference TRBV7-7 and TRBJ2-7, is GAGVSQSPRYKVTKRGQDVTLRCDPISSHATLYWYQQALGQGPEFLTYFNYEAQPDKSGLPSDRFSAERPEGSISTLTIQRTEQRDSAMYRCASSSGTGSEQYFGPGTRLTVT.

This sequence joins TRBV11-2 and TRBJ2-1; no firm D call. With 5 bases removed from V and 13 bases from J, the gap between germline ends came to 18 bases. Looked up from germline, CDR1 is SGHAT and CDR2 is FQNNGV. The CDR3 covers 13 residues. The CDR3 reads CASSQGVTVFQFF. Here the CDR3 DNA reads TGTGCCAGCAGCCAAGGAGTAACAGTCTTTCAGTTCTTC.